A few counts support the clone carrying this TCR beta chain. The antigen is unknown. This sample was included in a study of CD8+ T cells in alopecia areata. For the study at large: Among treated patients, oral tofacitinib was administered at 5 to 10 mg twice daily.

Regarding the study as a whole: A large proportion of expanded lesional clones were detected persisting in scalp and blood during tofacitinib.

V was trimmed by 0 bases and J by 6 bases, leaving 5 bases between them. Germline loops: CDR1 GTSNPN, CDR2 SVGIG (reference sequence). This CDR3 region has 11 residues. cDNA serving as the sequencing template came from extracted, reverse transcribed RNA. Measured with immunoSEQ multiplex PCR; TCRdb has only the in-frame clones, and not every one. The table lists some 220,000 clones, around 57% of them singletons. The treatment: oral pan-JAK inhibitor, 5-10 mg twice daily. Sequencing was performed on CD4+ T cells sorted from blood, taken at week 4, from a patient treated with tofacitinib. The clonotype originates from a human donor with alopecia areata. V gene TRBV30 combines with J gene TRBJ1-1; D is uncertain. CDR3 region: CAWSVEAEAFF. In DNA, the CDR3 is TGTGCCTGGAGTGTAGAGGCTGAAGCTTTCTTT.